These T cell receptor beta chains were read from a single sample in a study of PD-1 blockade in classical Hodgkin lymphoma. The table came from immunoSEQ multiplex PCR; TCRdb's copy has only in-frame clones and leaves some out. The repertoire consists of under 20,000 clones, with around 92% occurring once and the leading ten covering 0.51%. Sequencing input: CD4+ T cells from blood. Receptors originate from a human donor with classical Hodgkin lymphoma. Both conserved end residues are part of each CDR3. A D gene is named only where the DNA matches it firmly.

D gene	V gene	J gene	CDR3 protein	CDR3 DNA
NA	TRBV7-8	TRBJ2-5	CASSLGQGETQYF	TGTGCCAGCAGCTTAGGGCAGGGTGAGACCCAGTACTTC
NA	TRBV19	TRBJ1-5	CASNYQPQHF	TGTGCCAGTAACTATCAGCCCCAGCATTTT
NA	TRBV5-1	TRBJ2-3	CASSLATNAGTDTQYF	TGCGCCAGCAGCTTGGCGACTAACGCCGGCACAGATACGCAGTATTTT
TRBD2	TRBV19	TRBJ2-3	CASSRTSGRSTQYF	TGTGCCAGTAGTAGGACTAGCGGGAGGAGTACGCAGTATTTT
NA	TRBV11-2	TRBJ1-1	CASSPVGGAGNTEAFF	TGTGCCAGCAGCCCGGTAGGAGGGGCGGGGAACACTGAAGCTTTCTTT
NA	TRBV4-2	TRBJ1-4	CASSQAEKLFF	TGTGCCAGCAGCCAAGCGGAAAAACTGTTTTTT
NA	TRBV7-3	TRBJ2-2	CASSLFRAPPGELFF	TGTGCCAGCAGCTTATTCCGGGCCCCCCCCGGGGAGCTGTTTTTT
NA	TRBV2	TRBJ2-3	CASSESLGFVPFAQYF	TGTGCCAGCAGTGAATCGCTGGGGTTCGTTCCCTTCGCGCAGTATTTT
NA	TRBV28	TRBJ2-1	CASPSPDNEQFF	TGTGCCAGCCCTTCGCCGGACAATGAGCAGTTCTTC
NA	TRBV29-1	TRBJ1-1	CSVAENTEAFF	TGCAGCGTTGCGGAGAACACTGAAGCTTTCTTT
TRBD2	TRBV9	TRBJ2-2	CASSVGLAGSPNTGELFF	TGTGCCAGCAGCGTAGGACTAGCGGGCTCGCCGAACACCGGGGAGCTGTTTTTT